This TCR beta chain was identified during a study of blood T cell repertoires in COVID-19. Study information: Donors in the United States, Italy and Spain gave samples during acute or convalescent COVID-19.

Using immunoSEQ multiplex PCR, the repertoire was profiled, and TCRdb retains in-frame clones only, with some absent. The sample shows approximately 78,000 clones, 90% to 95% of them seen only once. Trimming cost V 1 base and J 5 bases, with 15 bases left between them. The germline gives CDR1 SGHKS, CDR2 YYEKEE (reference sequence). The CDR3 extends over 15 amino acids. The chain couples TRBV5-5 to TRBJ2-5, with D maybe TRBD2 (5 bases). The specimen sequenced was peripheral blood. The source of this sequence is a man in his fifties with COVID-19, enrolled during active disease. The DNA of the CDR3 is TGTGCCAGCAGCTTGACCGGGATGGGCGGCGAGACCCAGTACTTC. This translates into CASSLTGMGGETQYF.